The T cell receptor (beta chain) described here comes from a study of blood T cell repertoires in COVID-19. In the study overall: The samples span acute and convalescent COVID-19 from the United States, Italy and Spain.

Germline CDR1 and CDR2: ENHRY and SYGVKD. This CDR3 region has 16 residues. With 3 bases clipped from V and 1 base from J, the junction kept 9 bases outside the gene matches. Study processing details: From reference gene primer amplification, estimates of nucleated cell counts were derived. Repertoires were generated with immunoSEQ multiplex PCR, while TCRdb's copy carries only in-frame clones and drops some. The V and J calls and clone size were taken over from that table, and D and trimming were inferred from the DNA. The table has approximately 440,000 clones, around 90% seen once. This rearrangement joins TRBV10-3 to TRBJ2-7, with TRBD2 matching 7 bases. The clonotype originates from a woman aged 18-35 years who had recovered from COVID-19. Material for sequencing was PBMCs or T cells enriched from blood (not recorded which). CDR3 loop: CAISEGRGGGSYEQYF. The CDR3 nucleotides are TGTGCCATCAGTGAAGGTCGCGGCGGGGGTTCCTACGAGCAGTACTTC.